The T cell receptor beta chain described here comes from a study of blood T cell repertoires in COVID-19. Study-level information: COVID-19 samples collected from the United States, Italy and Spain covered acute and convalescent phases. PBMCs, B-cell-depleted T cells, or T cells were the source of the cDNA or gDNA that made up the material.

Clones were read by immunoSEQ multiplex PCR, and TCRdb kept only the in-frame ones, dropping some. The sample records about 300,000 clones, about 87% being singletons. Trimming took off 1 base at V and 2 bases at J, with 15 bases between the two ends. CDR1 and CDR2 (germline): SGHDT, YYEEEE. The CDR3 extends over 16 amino acids. This sequence was found in a man aged 65-85 years with acute or convalescent COVID-19. The specimen sequenced was peripheral blood. The chain joins TRBV5-6 to TRBJ1-1; D may be TRBD1 (6 bases). The CDR3 loop reads CASSLLQGYYNTEAFF. CDR3 bases: TGTGCCAGCAGCTTGCTGCAGGGGTATTATAACACTGAAGCTTTCTTT. The full variable domain, completed using reference TRBV5-6 and TRBJ1-1, is DAGVTQSPTHLIKTRGQQVTLRCSPKSGHDTVSWYQQALGQGPQFIFQYYEEEERQRGNFPDRFSGHQFPNYSSELNVNALLLGDSALYLCASSLLQGYYNTEAFFGQGTRLTVV.